Shown below are 26 T cell receptor beta chains from a single sample sequenced in a study of cytomegalovirus exposure and HLA in healthy donors. PCR amplification relied on 60 Vbeta primers (plus 13 Jbeta primers). Sequencing used immunoSEQ multiplex PCR; TCRdb keeps in-frame clones, though not all of them. The table includes about 160,000 clones, 60% to 80% detected once. The sequenced sample consisted of PBMCs. The receptors originated from a man in his sixties in good health and CMV-seronegative.

This clone was counted only a few times. This rearrangement joins TRBV10-3 to TRBJ2-3; 14 bases align to TRBD2. With 10 bases clipped from V and 4 bases from J, the junction kept 4 bases outside the gene matches. The CDR3 loop spans 14 amino acids. Germline V gene data show CDR1 as ENHRY and CDR2 as SYGVKD. The CDR3 region has the DNA TGTGCCACCAAGACTAGCGGGAGGGCAGATACGCAGTATTTT. Protein: CATKTSGRADTQYF.

Here the CDR3 reads CASSSFGQGGCFYEQYF. The CDR3 DNA reads as TGTGCCAGCAGCTCATTCGGACAGGGAGGATGTTTCTACGAGCAGTACTTC. V and J are TRBV21-1 and TRBJ2-7; the tabulated D call, TRBD1, remains unverified against the DNA. TRBV21-1 has pseudogene status. This CDR3 spans 17 amino acids.

The V gene is TRBV9, the J gene TRBJ2-5; D is uncertain. The CDR3 has 15 amino acids. The germline CDR1 and CDR2 sequences are SGDLS and YYNGEE. Trimming took off 0 bases at V and 5 bases at J, with 14 bases between the two ends. For the CDR3, the DNA is TGTGCCAGCAGCGTAGGGCCTTCCCTGTTGGAGACCCAGTACTTC. Residues: CASSVGPSLLETQYF.

The chain recombines TRBV28 with TRBJ1-1; 10 positions agree with TRBD1. Germline lookup yields CDR1 MDHEN and CDR2 SYDVKM. With 5 bases clipped from V and 11 bases from J, the junction kept 8 bases outside the gene matches. The CDR3 runs 13 residues. CDR3 sequence (DNA): TGTGCCAGCAGTGGGGGGACAGGGGCTCAGGCTTTCTTT. Translation: CASSGGTGAQAFF.

In its sample, this clone was seen once. The chain uses TRBV9 and TRBJ2-5, with 8 bases lining up with TRBD2. This CDR3 comprises 16 residues. V lost 0 bases, J lost 5 bases, and 9 bases stayed unmatched. Germline-derived CDR1 and CDR2 are SGDLS and YYNGEE. Here the CDR3 reads CASSVAGGRGEETQYF. The CDR3 nucleotides read TGTGCCAGCAGCGTAGCGGGGGGGCGAGGGGAGGAGACCCAGTACTTC.

The sample holds one count of this clone. The CDR3 spells CASSLQGGNTEAFF. CDR3 nucleotides: TGTGCCAGCAGCCTACAGGGGGGAAACACTGAAGCTTTCTTT. V usage is TRBV2 and J usage is TRBJ1-1; 8 nucleotides line up with TRBD1. Per germline, CDR1 SNHLY and CDR2 FYNNEI. V lost 6 bases and J lost 2; bases outside the gene matches: 5. This CDR3 has 14 amino acids.

The chain links TRBV7-9 to TRBJ1-4; no clear D gene. CDR3 size: 11 residues. V lost 6 bases, J lost 5 bases, and 4 bases lay in between. CDR1 SEHNR and CDR2 FQNEAQ come from the germline V gene (reference sequence). Here the CDR3 reads CASRSNEKLFF. For the CDR3, the DNA is TGTGCCAGCAGATCAAATGAAAAACTGTTTTTT.

This clone showed up just a few times. V usage is TRBV13 and J usage is TRBJ1-3; maybe TRBD1 (5 bases). This CDR3 region has 12 residues. Germline CDR1 is PRHDT and CDR2 is FYEKMQ (reference sequence). V was cut by 5 bases and J by 4 bases, with 6 bases left in between. The chain's CDR3 is CASSRTGNTIYF. For the CDR3, the DNA is TGTGCCAGCAGCAGGACAGGAAACACCATATATTTT. Based on the CDR3 plus reference TRBV13 and TRBJ1-3, the full variable domain is AAGVIQSPRHLIKEKRETATLKCYPIPRHDTVYWYQQGPGQDPQFLISFYEKMQSDKGSIPDRFSAQQFSDYHSELNMSSLELGDSALYFCASSRTGNTIYFGEGSWLTVV.

The DNA for the CDR3 is TGTGCCAGCAGTTCCCCCCGGACAGGGATCGGGTACACCTTC. Translated, it gives CASSSPRTGIGYTF. The J gene is TRBJ1-2, the V gene TRBV6-5, with 8 bases matching TRBD1. The CDR3 has 14 residues. Germline V gene data show CDR1 as MNHEY and CDR2 as SVGAGI. Trimming at V came to 4 bases and at J to 11 bases, leaving 12 bases not matched to a gene.

V is TRBV5-4 and J is TRBJ2-1, with D unresolved. CDR3 size: 12 residues. Trimming took off 5 bases at V and 9 bases at J, with 12 bases between the two ends. The V gene's germline CDR1 is SGHNT and CDR2 YYREEE (reference sequence). The CDR3 protein is CASRRDTTEQFF. DNA of the CDR3: TGTGCCAGCAGACGAGACACCACTGAGCAGTTCTTC.

The sample holds a few counts of this clone. The chain recombines TRBV5-6 with TRBJ1-1; TRBD1 aligns across 8 bases. The CDR3 spans 16 residues. Germline CDR1 reads SGHDT; CDR2 reads YYEEEE. Germline trimming cut 2 bases from V and 5 bases from J; bases unmatched to any gene: 11. The CDR3 DNA sequence: TGTGCCAGCAGCTTTCTGCCAGGGGGCAGCAGGACTGAAGCTTTCTTT. Its translation is CASSFLPGGSRTEAFF. The variable domain in full, completed from reference TRBV5-6 and TRBJ1-1, reads DAGVTQSPTHLIKTRGQQVTLRCSPKSGHDTVSWYQQALGQGPQFIFQYYEEEERQRGNFPDRFSGHQFPNYSSELNVNALLLGDSALYLCASSFLPGGSRTEAFFGQGTRLTVV.

This clone was counted between two and nine times. The chain combines TRBV5-1 with TRBJ2-7; TRBD1 matches at 12 bases. Trimming took 4 bases from V and 6 from J; bases not matched to a gene: 11. Germline-derived CDR1 and CDR2 are SGHRS and YFSETQ. This CDR3 is 16 amino acids long. The CDR3 nucleotides read TGCGCCAGCAGCCAAAATGTTGGGACAGGGGGCTTCGAGCAGTACTTC. Translation gives CASSQNVGTGGFEQYF.

This clone appeared once. This sequence joins TRBV7-2 and TRBJ1-5; D ambiguous. From germline, CDR1 is SGHTA and CDR2 FQGNSA. This CDR3 is built from 15 residues. Trimming cost V 1 base and J 3 bases, with 10 bases left between them. The CDR3 DNA reads TGTGCCAGCAGCTTAGGGCGGCTCGTCAATCAGCCCCAGCATTTT. Translation: CASSLGRLVNQPQHF.

The genes are TRBV10-3 and TRBJ1-2, with D unclear. CDR1 and CDR2 from the germline V gene are ENHRY and SYGVKD. Between the trimmed V and J ends, which lost 7 bases and 7 bases, there was a span of 16 bases. The CDR3 length is 13 residues. Here the CDR3 reads CAITTDGPRGYTF. The CDR3, as DNA: TGTGCCATCACAACAGATGGGCCTCGTGGCTACACCTTC.

The chain couples TRBV10-3 to TRBJ1-2; D possibly corresponds to TRBD1 (5 bases). Germline V gene data show CDR1 as ENHRY and CDR2 as SYGVKD. V was pared by 6 bases and J by 5 bases, with 13 bases between. There are 13 residues in the CDR3. The CDR3 sequence: CAIRGDSRYGYTF. CDR3 DNA: TGTGCCATCAGGGGCGACAGTAGGTATGGCTACACCTTC.

V is TRBV6-6 and J is TRBJ1-4; D call uncertain. V was shortened by 6 bases and J by 8 bases, with 10 bases between the two germline ends. The CDR3 spans 12 residues. Per germline, CDR1 MNHNY and CDR2 SVGAGI (reference sequence). The CDR3 nucleotides read TGTGCCAGCAGAGAAGGAGGCGAAAAACTGTTTTTT. Translation gives CASREGGEKLFF.

The gene calls are TRBV25-1 and TRBJ1-1; a possible D gene is TRBD1 (6 bases). CDR3 size: 16 residues. Trimming stripped 3 bases from V and 1 base from J, with 15 bases between. In germline, CDR1 is MGHDK, CDR2 SYGVNS. The CDR3 sequence: CASSEGGGLGNTEAFF. The CDR3 nucleotides read TGTGCCAGCAGTGAGGGCGGGGGGCTAGGGAACACTGAAGCTTTCTTT.

The gene calls are TRBV5-1 and TRBJ2-1; 9 bases line up with TRBD1. The CDR3 extends over 15 amino acids. Germline CDR1 reads SGHRS; CDR2 reads YFSETQ. J gave up 3 bases and V 4 bases, and 5 bases lay outside the gene matches. The CDR3 DNA sequence: TGCGCCAGCAGCCCTGGGGGACAGGGCTACAATGAGCAGTTCTTC. Amino acids: CASSPGGQGYNEQFF.

The V call is TRBV5-4, the J call TRBJ2-7, with 12 bases matching TRBD2. This CDR3 spans 15 amino acids. V was clipped by 3 bases and J by 7 bases; unmatched bases: 8. CDR1 and CDR2 (germline): SGHNT, YYREEE (reference sequence). CDR3 nucleotide sequence: TGTGCCAGCAGCTCGACTAGCGGGGGTCTACGAGAGCAGTACTTC. Protein: CASSSTSGGLREQYF.

This chain connects TRBV10-3 to TRBJ2-1; 9 bases are a match to TRBD2. Germline V CDR1 and CDR2: ENHRY, SYGVKD. J gave up 1 base and V 3 bases, and 4 bases lay outside the gene matches. CDR3 length: 16 residues. CDR3 amino acids: CAISDSGSRSYNEQFF. The CDR3 DNA reads as TGTGCCATCAGTGATAGCGGGAGTAGGTCCTACAATGAGCAGTTCTTC.

This clone was seen a few times. The chain joins TRBV18 to TRBJ2-2; 11 nucleotides match TRBD2. Germline lookup yields CDR1 KGHSH and CDR2 LQKENI. V lost 6 bases to trimming and J lost 3 bases; unmatched junction nucleotides: 6. This CDR3 contains 16 residues. The CDR3 sequence: CASSLLGLADTGELFF. The CDR3 nucleotides are TGTGCCAGCTCGCTGTTGGGACTAGCGGACACCGGGGAGCTGTTTTTT.

The chain couples TRBV7-8 to TRBJ1-2; D not resolved. V was clipped by 4 bases and J by 2 bases, with 11 bases between them. The CDR3 loop spans 14 amino acids. CDR1 and CDR2 from the germline V gene are SGHVS and FQNEAQ. CDR3 in DNA: TGTGCCAGCAGCTCTACTCAACTAAACTATGGCTACACCTTC. It translates to CASSSTQLNYGYTF. Together with reference TRBV7-8 and TRBJ1-2, the CDR3 gives the full variable domain: GAGVSQSPRYKVAKRGQDVALRCDPISGHVSLFWYQQALGQGPEFLTYFQNEAQLDKSGLPSDRFFAERPEGSVSTLKIQRTQQEDSAVYLCASSSTQLNYGYTFGSGTRLTVV.

V usage is TRBV29-1 and J usage is TRBJ1-5; 8 nucleotides agree with TRBD1. The junction had 1 base not matched to a gene; V was cut back by 4 bases and J by 5 bases. The CDR3 is 12 residues long. Germline V CDR1 and CDR2: SQVTM, ANQGSEA. The CDR3: CSVAQGDQPQHF. CDR3 coding DNA: TGCAGCGTTGCACAGGGGGATCAGCCCCAGCATTTT.

Concerning this clone: Within the sample, other DNA sequences also encode this same CDR3. V usage is TRBV2 and J usage is TRBJ2-7, with TRBD1 identical over 9 bases. Germline lookup yields CDR1 SNHLY and CDR2 FYNNEI. The CDR3 covers 13 residues. J was trimmed by 2 bases and V by 6 bases; bases with no gene match: 2. CDR3: CASSGTGTYEQYF. CDR3 sequence (DNA): TGTGCCAGCAGCGGGACAGGGACCTACGAGCAGTACTTC. Complete variable domain (other parts from reference TRBV2 and TRBJ2-7): EPEVTQTPSHQVTQMGQEVILRCVPISNHLYFYWYRQILGQKVEFLVSFYNNEISEKSEIFDDQFSVERPDGSNFTLKIRSTKLEDSAMYFCASSGTGTYEQYFGPGTRLTVT.

The CDR3 nucleotides read TGTGCCAGCAGCTTAGAAGACAGGGGCTACGAGCAGTACTTC. Translating it yields CASSLEDRGYEQYF. The chain uses TRBV7-2 and TRBJ2-7, with TRBD1 identical over 8 bases. CDR1 is SGHTA, CDR2 FQGNSA, per germline. V was clipped by 1 base and J by 3 bases; unmatched bases: 2. This CDR3 spans 14 amino acids. Variable domain in full (rest from reference TRBV7-2 and TRBJ2-7): GAGVSQSPSNKVTEKGKDVELRCDPISGHTALYWYRQSLGQGLEFLIYFQGNSAPDKSGLPSDRFSAERTGGSVSTLTIQRTQQEDSAVYLCASSLEDRGYEQYFGPGTRLTVT.

V usage is TRBV4-1 and J usage is TRBJ1-2; possibly TRBD1 for D (5 bases). The CDR3 runs to 16 residues. The V end lost 0 bases, the J end lost 1 base, and 12 bases lay between the germline ends. Germline V gene data show CDR1 as MGHRA and CDR2 as YSYEKL. The CDR3 reads CASSQDSPGHNYGYTF. The CDR3 region has the DNA TGCGCCAGCAGCCAAGATTCGCCAGGGCATAACTATGGCTACACCTTC.